The T cell receptor (beta chain) described here comes from a study of esophageal squamous cell carcinoma under preoperative chemotherapy. One entry per CDR3 protein, called by TCRdb with MiXCR from the PCR reads. Counted here are about 16,000 distinct CDR3 sequences, around 47% occurring once; the ten biggest clones make up more than 25%. The table lists this clonotype with a few counts. Losses at the gene ends were 2 bases for V and 3 bases for J; bases not matched to a gene: 4. This CDR3 is built from 14 residues. The V gene's germline CDR1 is SGHDT and CDR2 YYEEEE. The time point is: before preoperative PTX-NDP chemotherapy. Paclitaxel-nedaplatin chemotherapy was given to patients ahead of their surgery.

Sampling was carried out from a patient given preoperative chemotherapy. The receptor's source is a human donor with esophageal squamous cell carcinoma. The donor label of this sample is uncertain. The V call is TRBV5-6, the J call TRBJ2-7; 8 positions agree with TRBD1. The DNA for the CDR3 is TGTGCCAGCAGCTTTTCGGGACAGGACTACGAGCAGTACTTC. Translating gives CASSFSGQDYEQYF. Full variable domain (missing parts from reference TRBV5-6 and TRBJ2-7): DAGVTQSPTHLIKTRGQQVTLRCSPKSGHDTVSWYQQALGQGPQFIFQYYEEEERQRGNFPDRFSGHQFPNYSSELNVNALLLGDSALYLCASSFSGQDYEQYFGPGTRLTVT.